The entry below gives a single TCR beta chain sequence along with its context. Its cognate antigen is unknown. The data are from a study of vaccination and CD4 T cells after COVID-19. Study background: Typically, post-vaccine samples were obtained a median about 70 days after dose two, within a range of 14 to 241.

Cultured CD4+ T-cell DNA underwent Oncomine TCR Beta short-read sequencing. DNA came from CD4+ T cells after culture. One entry per CDR3 protein results from TCRdb running MiXCR on the PCR reads. This table has about 20,000 distinct CDR3 sequences, 55% appearing once. Regarding treatment: approximately 10-day PBMC culture with coronavirus spike peptide pools or control peptides (ViraFEST assay). Following expansion of antigen-specific T cells with peptide pools, ViraFEST then sequenced TCRs. This sequence was found in a human donor who had recovered from COVID-19. Material: CD4+ T cells from blood, cultured in vitro.

The CDR3 reads CASSLGYQGIEAFF. The CDR3 DNA follows: TGCGCCAGCAGCTTGGGCTATCAGGGGATTGAAGCTTTCTTT. This sequence joins TRBV5-1 and TRBJ1-1; possibly TRBD1 for D (6 bases). CDR1 is SGHRS, CDR2 YFSETQ, per germline. V lost 0 bases, J lost 7 bases, and 13 bases lay in between. This CDR3 region has 14 residues.